The clone carrying this T cell receptor beta chain has more than one count but fewer than ten. Categorization into cohorts depended on clinical history that participants reported. This sample is drawn from a study of blood T cell repertoires in COVID-19. Study background: In each case, the material was cDNA or gDNA derived from T cells, B-cell-depleted T cells, or PBMCs.

As handled by the study authors: Estimated nucleated cell counts came from reference gene primer amplification. Data came from immunoSEQ multiplex PCR; TCRdb stores just in-frame clones and leaves some out. The D gene and trimming were derived from the DNA, and the V and J assignments and clone size from that table. The table has fewer than 350,000 clones, 85% to 90% seen once. CDR3 length: 15 residues. The germline gives CDR1 SGHVS, CDR2 FQNEAQ. Trimming left V 4 bases short and J 2 bases short, with 14 bases between. What was sequenced was PBMCs or T cells enriched from blood (not recorded which). This receptor was identified in a woman aged 18-29 years with acute COVID-19. The chain uses TRBV7-8 and TRBJ2-5; weak D call: TRBD1 (6 bases). The CDR3 DNA sequence: TGTGCCAGCAGCTCGCTACAGGGCGGGCAAGAGACCCAGTACTTC. Translating gives CASSSLQGGQETQYF.